This T cell receptor (beta chain) was sequenced for a study of shared clonotypes between healthy human individuals. The repertoire was sequenced with immunoSEQ multiplex PCR; TCRdb's copy has only in-frame clones and lacks some. The data contain hundreds of thousands of clones, 60% to 80% of them singletons. Sequenced material: memory CD4+ T cells sorted from blood. Sample subset: CD45RA-negative fraction. The clonotype was recovered from a woman aged 25 to 39 in good health.

This CDR3 is CASSVGQQNQPQHF. The CDR3 bases are TGTGCCAGCAGCGTCGGACAGCAAAATCAGCCCCAGCATTTT. The chain recombines TRBV5-8 with TRBJ1-5; D possibly corresponds to TRBD1 (6 bases). The CDR3 covers 14 residues. Trimming left V 4 bases short and J 4 bases short, with 12 bases between. The germline CDR1 and CDR2 sequences are SGHTS and YDEGEE.